This TCR beta chain was identified during a study of PD-1 blockade in classical Hodgkin lymphoma. Germline V lookup: CDR1 SGHDN, CDR2 FVKESK. This CDR3 has 17 residues. The V segment lost 4 bases and the J segment 2 bases; nucleotides outside the gene matches: 7. As to time point: cycle 4 day 1 (C4D1), after 6 weeks of nivolumab. There was relapse after autologous stem cell transplantation in every patient, and there was variation in brentuximab vedotin exposure. Libraries were prepared by immunoSEQ multiplex PCR; TCRdb keeps only in-frame clonotypes and omits some of them. This repertoire shows over 20,000 clones, more than 70% found once; its top ten account for 10% to 15%.

This receptor was obtained from a human donor with classical Hodgkin lymphoma. The chain links TRBV14 to TRBJ2-6; 8 bases fit TRBD1. The sequences come from peripheral blood mononuclear cells (PBMCs), collected before the fourth cycle of nivolumab. CDR3 sequence: CASSRGQGKAGANVLTF. The CDR3 DNA reads TGTGCCAGCAGCCGAGGACAGGGAAAGGCTGGGGCCAACGTCCTGACTTTC.